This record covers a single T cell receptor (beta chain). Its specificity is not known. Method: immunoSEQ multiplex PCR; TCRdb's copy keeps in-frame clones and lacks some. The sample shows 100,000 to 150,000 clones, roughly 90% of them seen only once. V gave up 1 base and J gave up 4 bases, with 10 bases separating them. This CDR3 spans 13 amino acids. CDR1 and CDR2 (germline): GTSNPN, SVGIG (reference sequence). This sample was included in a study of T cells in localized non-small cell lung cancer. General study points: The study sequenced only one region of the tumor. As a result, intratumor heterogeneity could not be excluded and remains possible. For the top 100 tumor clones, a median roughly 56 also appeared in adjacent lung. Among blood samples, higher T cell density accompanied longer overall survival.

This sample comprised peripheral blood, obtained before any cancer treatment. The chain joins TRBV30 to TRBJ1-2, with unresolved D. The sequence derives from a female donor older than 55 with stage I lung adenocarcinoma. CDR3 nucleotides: TGTGCCTGGAGTGAGATCTCAGGCTATGGCTACACCTTC. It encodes CAWSEISGYGYTF.